This T cell receptor beta chain was documented in a study of blood T cell repertoires in COVID-19. This CDR3 spans 17 amino acids. Germline CDR1 SGHNT, CDR2 YYREEE (reference sequence). With 7 bases removed from V and 4 bases from J, the gap between germline ends came to 27 bases. Per the study methods: Estimation of nucleated cell counts was performed using reference gene primer amplification. Repertoires were generated with immunoSEQ multiplex PCR, while TCRdb's copy carries only in-frame clones and drops some. V and J calls and clone size are those listed in that table; D and trimming were worked out from the DNA. This table has some 210,000 clones, around 80% appearing once.

The source material was peripheral blood. The chain couples TRBV5-4 to TRBJ2-7; no firm D call. The receptor was isolated from a human donor in a cohort sampled during active COVID-19. CDR3: CASRTAGWPTNPYEQYV. The CDR3 bases are TGTGCCAGCCGCACCGCTGGGTGGCCGACAAACCCTTACGAGCAGTACGTC.